This TCR beta chain was sequenced for a study of blood T cells in healthy people across ages. Trimming pared 4 bases from V and 6 bases from J, leaving 13 bases between. CDR3 length: 13 amino acids. The V gene's germline CDR1 is LGHDT and CDR2 YNNKEL (reference sequence). Primers used in a second PCR of about 6 to 11 cycles were a sample-barcoded 5' primer and a J-beta primer mix. Each cDNA molecule was tagged by a template-switch adaptor that had 12 random nucleotides. Each CDR3 protein is one row after TCRdb ran MiXCR on the 5' RACE reads. Of approximately 690,000 distinct CDR3 sequences in the sample, roughly 53% were seen once.

The sequence was collected from a man in his fifties or sixties in good health. The sample taken for sequencing was blood. The chain has TRBV3-1 and TRBJ2-7; D uncertain. The CDR3 DNA reads as TGTGCCAGCAGCCCTGACCTTTTCTCCGAGCAGTACTTC. Protein sequence: CASSPDLFSEQYF.